This TCR beta chain was found in a study of vaccination and CD4 T cells after COVID-19. Study background: Post-vaccination samples were procured at a median of around 79 days following dose two (range 14 to 241). The stimulating agents, overlapping spike peptides, came from SARS-CoV-2, HCoV-NL63, HCoV-OC43 and HCoV-229E. Study-wide findings and caveats: Vaccine-specific clones in convalescent patients were spike mono-reactive in 304 of 307 cases.

Sequencing of DNA taken from cultured CD4+ T cells relied on the Oncomine TCR Beta short-read assay. A single record per CDR3 protein comes from TCRdb applying MiXCR to the PCR reads. The table records about 20,000 distinct CDR3 sequences, under 30% of them present only once. With 3 bases clipped from V and 5 bases from J, the junction kept 5 bases outside the gene matches. Germline assignment: CDR1 SGHRS and CDR2 YFSETQ. The CDR3 loop spans 15 amino acids. On this clonotype: As yet, its antigen is unknown.

Treatment given: approximately 10-day PBMC culture with coronavirus spike peptide pools or control peptides (ViraFEST assay). The sequence derives from a human donor with COVID-19. Sequences were obtained from cultured CD4+ T cells from blood. The gene calls are TRBV5-1 and TRBJ2-1, with 10 bases identical to TRBD2. This CDR3 reads CASSSIAGGHNEQFF. The CDR3 bases are TGCGCCAGCAGCTCCATAGCGGGGGGCCACAATGAGCAGTTCTTC.